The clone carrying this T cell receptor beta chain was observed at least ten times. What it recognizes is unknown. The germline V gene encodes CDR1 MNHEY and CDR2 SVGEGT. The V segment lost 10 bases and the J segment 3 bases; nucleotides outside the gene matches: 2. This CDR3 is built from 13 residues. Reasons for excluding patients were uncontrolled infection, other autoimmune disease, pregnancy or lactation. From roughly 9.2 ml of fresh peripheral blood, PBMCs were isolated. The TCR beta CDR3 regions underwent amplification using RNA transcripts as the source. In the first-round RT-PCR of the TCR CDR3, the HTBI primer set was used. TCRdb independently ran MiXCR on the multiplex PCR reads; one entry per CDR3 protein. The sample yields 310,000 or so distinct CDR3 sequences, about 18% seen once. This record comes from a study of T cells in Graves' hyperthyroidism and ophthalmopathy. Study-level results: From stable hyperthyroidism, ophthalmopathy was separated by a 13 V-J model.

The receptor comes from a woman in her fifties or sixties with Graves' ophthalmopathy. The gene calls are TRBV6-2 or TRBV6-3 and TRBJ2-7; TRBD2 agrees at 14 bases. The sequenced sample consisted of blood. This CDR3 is CATGLAGGYEQYF. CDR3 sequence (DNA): TGTGCCACTGGACTAGCGGGGGGCTACGAGCAGTACTTC.